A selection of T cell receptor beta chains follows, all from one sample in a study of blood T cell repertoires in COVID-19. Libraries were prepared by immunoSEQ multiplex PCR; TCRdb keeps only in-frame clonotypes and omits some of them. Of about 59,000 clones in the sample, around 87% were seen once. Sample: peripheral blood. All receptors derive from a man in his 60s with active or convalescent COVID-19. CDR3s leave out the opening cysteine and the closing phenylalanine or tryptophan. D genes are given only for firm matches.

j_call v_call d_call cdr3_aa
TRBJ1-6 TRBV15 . ATSREGLGNSPLH
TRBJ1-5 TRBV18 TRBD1 ASSPGTGSQH
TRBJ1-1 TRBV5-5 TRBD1 ASRVNQGAAHTEAF
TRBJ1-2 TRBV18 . ASSPRQDYGYT
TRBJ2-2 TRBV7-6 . ASSYKAGGELF
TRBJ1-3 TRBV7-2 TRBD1 ASSFFSTGASGNTIY
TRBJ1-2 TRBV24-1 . ATQGPGNYGYT
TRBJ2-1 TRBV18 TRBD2 ASSRPGLAGGDEQF
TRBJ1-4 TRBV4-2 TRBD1 ASSQETGREKLF
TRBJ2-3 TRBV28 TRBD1 ASSLTGQGAVADTQY
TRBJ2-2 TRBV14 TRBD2 ASSPRPGLAGGPGTGELF
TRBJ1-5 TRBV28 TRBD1 ASSSGQIKQPQH
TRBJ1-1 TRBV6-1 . ASSEAKRMYTEAF
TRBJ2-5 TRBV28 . ASRPSSSGETQY
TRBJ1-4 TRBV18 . ASSPPGRGSNEKLF
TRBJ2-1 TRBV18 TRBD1 ASSPRQGTSANEQF
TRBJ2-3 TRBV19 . ASSKLVAGSTDTQY
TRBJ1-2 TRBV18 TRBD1 ASSPGTDYGYT
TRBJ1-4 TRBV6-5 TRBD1 ASRRTGGGEKLF
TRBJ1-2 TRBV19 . ASSDQGILYGYT
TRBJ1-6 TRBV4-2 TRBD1 ASSQTGTGNSPLH
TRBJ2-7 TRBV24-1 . ATSPAQGGEQY
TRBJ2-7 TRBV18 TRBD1 ASSSTGGTSYEQY
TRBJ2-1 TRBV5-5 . ASSLDVNPGNEQF
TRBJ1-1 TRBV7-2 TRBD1 ASSFRDRAEAF
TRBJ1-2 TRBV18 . ASSGEGYGYT
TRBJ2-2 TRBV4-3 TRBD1 ASSPPGQGSVDTGELF
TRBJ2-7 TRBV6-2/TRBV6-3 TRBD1 ASSYWAGGQSYEQY
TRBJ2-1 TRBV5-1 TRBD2 ASSLVGLVSYEQF
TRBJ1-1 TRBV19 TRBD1 ASSIINRGNTEAF
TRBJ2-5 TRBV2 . ASSLQRTGQETQY